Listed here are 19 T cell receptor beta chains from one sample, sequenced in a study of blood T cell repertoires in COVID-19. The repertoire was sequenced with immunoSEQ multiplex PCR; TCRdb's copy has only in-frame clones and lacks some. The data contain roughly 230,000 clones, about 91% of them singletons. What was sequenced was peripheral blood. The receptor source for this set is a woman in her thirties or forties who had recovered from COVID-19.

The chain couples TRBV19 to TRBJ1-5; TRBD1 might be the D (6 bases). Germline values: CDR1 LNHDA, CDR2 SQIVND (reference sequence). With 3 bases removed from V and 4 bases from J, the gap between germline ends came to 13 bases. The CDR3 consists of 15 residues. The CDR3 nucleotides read TGTGCCAGTAGTATGTACGGGCAGGGGAATCAGCCCCAGCATTTT. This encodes CASSMYGQGNQPQHF.

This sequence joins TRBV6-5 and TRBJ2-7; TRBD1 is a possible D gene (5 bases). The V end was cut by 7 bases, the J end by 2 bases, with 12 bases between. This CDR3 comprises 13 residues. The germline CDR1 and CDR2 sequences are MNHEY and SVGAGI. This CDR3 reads CASKVPGTYEQYF. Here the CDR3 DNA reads TGTGCCAGCAAAGTACCAGGGACCTACGAGCAGTACTTC.

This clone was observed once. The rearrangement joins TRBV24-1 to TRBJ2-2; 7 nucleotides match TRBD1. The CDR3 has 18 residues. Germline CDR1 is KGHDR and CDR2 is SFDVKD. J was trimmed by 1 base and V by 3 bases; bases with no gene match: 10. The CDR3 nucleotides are TGTGCCACCAGTGATAGTGGCCCGGGACAGTTGAACACCGGGGAGCTGTTTTTT. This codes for CATSDSGPGQLNTGELFF.

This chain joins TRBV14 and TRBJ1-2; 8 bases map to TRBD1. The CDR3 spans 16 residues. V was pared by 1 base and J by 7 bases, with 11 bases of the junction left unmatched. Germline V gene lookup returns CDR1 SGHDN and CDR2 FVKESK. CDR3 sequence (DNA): TGTGCCAGCAGCCAAGCCGGAGGCAGGGGGCTTATTGGCTACACCTTC. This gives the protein CASSQAGGRGLIGYTF.

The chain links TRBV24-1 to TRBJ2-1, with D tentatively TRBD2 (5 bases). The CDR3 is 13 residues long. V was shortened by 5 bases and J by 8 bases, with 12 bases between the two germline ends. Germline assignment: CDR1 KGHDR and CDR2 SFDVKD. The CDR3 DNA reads TGTGCCACCAGTGGTACGGGAATCTATGAGCAGTTCTTC. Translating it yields CATSGTGIYEQFF.

DNA for the CDR3: TGCGCCAGCAGCCTCTCCCGGGACAGGGACACAGATACGCAGTATTTT. This sequence encodes CASSLSRDRDTDTQYF. The chain links TRBV4-1 to TRBJ2-3; 9 nucleotides agree with TRBD1. The CDR3 spans 16 residues. Germline V gene lookup returns CDR1 MGHRA and CDR2 YSYEKL. Trimming at V came to 4 bases and at J to 2 bases, leaving 7 bases not matched to a gene.

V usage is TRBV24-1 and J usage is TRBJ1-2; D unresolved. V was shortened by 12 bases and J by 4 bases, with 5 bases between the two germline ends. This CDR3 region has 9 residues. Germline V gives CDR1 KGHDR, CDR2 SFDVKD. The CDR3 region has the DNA TGTGCCCTATCCTATGGCTACACCTTC. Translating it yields CALSYGYTF.

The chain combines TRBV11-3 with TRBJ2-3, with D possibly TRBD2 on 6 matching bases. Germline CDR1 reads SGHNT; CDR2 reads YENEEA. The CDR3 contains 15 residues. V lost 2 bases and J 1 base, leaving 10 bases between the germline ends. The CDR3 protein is CASSLLAAGTDTQYF. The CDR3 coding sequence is TGTGCCAGCAGCTTATTAGCGGCCGGCACAGATACGCAGTATTTT.

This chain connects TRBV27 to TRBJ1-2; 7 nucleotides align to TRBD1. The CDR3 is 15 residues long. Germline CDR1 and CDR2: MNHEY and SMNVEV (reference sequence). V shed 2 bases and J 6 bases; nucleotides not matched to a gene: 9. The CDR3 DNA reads TGTGCCAGCAGTTTAACGAGACAGGGTTATAATGGCTACACCTTC. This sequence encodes CASSLTRQGYNGYTF.

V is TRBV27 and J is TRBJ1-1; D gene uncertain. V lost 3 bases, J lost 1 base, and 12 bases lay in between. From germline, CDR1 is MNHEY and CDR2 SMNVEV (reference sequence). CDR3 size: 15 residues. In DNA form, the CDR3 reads TGTGCCAGCAGTTTTATGGGCCATGGGAACACTGAAGCTTTCTTT. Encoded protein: CASSFMGHGNTEAFF.

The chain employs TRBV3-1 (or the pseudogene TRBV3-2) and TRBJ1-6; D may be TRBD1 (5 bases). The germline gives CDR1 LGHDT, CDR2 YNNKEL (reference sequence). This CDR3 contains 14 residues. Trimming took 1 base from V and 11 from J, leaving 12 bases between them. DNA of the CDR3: TGTGCCAGCAGCCAAGTTAACGGGGGGGCACCCCTCCACTTT. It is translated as CASSQVNGGAPLHF.

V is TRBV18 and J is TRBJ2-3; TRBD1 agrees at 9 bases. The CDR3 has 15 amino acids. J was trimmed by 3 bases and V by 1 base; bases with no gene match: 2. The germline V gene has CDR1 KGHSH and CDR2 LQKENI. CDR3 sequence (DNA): TGTGCCAGCTCACCACAACAGGGGGCAACAGATACGCAGTATTTT. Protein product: CASSPQQGATDTQYF.

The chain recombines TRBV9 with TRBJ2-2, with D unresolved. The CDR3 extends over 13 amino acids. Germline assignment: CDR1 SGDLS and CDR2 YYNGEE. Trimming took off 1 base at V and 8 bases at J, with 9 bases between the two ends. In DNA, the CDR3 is TGTGCCAGCAGCGTAAACATCCATGGGGAGCTGTTTTTT. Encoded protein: CASSVNIHGELFF.

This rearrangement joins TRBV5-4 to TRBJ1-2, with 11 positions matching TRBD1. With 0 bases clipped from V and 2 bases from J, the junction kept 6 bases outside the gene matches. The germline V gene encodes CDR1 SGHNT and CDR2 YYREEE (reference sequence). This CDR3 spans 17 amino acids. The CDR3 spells CASSLGPGQGGNYGYTF. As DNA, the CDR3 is TGTGCCAGCAGCTTGGGGCCGGGACAGGGGGGCAACTATGGCTACACCTTC.

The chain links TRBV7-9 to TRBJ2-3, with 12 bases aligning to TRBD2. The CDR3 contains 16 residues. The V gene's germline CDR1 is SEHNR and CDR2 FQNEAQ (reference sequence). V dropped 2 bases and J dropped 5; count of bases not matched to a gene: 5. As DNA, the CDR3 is TGTGCCAGCAGCTTATGGCGACTAGCGGGAGTAGATACGCAGTATTTT. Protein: CASSLWRLAGVDTQYF.

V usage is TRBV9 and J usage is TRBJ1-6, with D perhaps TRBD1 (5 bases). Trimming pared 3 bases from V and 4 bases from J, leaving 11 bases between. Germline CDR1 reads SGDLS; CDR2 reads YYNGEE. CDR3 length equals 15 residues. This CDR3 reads CASSALDSYNSPLHF. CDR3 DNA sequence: TGTGCCAGCAGCGCTCTAGACAGTTATAATTCACCCCTCCACTTT.

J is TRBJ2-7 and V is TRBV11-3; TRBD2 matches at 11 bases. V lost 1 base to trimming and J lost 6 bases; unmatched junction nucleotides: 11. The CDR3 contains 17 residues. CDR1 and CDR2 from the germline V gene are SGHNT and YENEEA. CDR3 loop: CASSLALAGGSSGEQYV. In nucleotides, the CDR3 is TGTGCCAGCAGCTTAGCTCTAGCGGGAGGCTCATCCGGCGAGCAGTACGTC.

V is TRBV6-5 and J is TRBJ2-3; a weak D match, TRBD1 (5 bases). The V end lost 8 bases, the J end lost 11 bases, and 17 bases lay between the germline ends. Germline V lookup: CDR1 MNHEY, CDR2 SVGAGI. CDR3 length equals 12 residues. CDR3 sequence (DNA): TGTGCCAGCGGACAATGGGCGGAACTGCAGTATTTT. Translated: CASGQWAELQYF.

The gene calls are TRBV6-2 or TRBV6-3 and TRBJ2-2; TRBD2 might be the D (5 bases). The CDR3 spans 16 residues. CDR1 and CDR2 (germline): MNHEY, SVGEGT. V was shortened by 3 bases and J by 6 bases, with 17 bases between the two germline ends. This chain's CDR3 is CASSYVASIQAGELFF. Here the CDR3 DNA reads TGTGCCAGCAGTTATGTGGCTAGCATCCAAGCCGGGGAGCTGTTTTTT.